This passage covers 9 T cell receptor beta chains from one sample sequenced in a study of blood T cell repertoires in COVID-19. Assay: immunoSEQ multiplex PCR; the TCRdb copy retains only in-frame clones and omits some. Of some 240,000 clones listed, 75% to 85% are singletons. The specimen sequenced was peripheral blood. All receptors come from a woman in her 70s with COVID-19, enrolled during active disease.

The chain uses TRBV7-2 and TRBJ1-5, with a tentative D call TRBD1 (6 bases). This CDR3 spans 15 amino acids. The V end lost 5 bases, the J end lost 3 bases, and 14 bases lay between the germline ends. The germline V gene has CDR1 SGHTA and CDR2 FQGNSA. CDR3 coding DNA: TGTGCCAGCAGCCCGACTACAGGGCCCAATCAGCCCCAGCATTTT. Amino acid sequence: CASSPTTGPNQPQHF.

The chain uses TRBV2 and TRBJ1-2, with D perhaps TRBD1 (5 bases). Trimming pared 8 bases from V and 0 bases from J, leaving 13 bases between. The germline V gene has CDR1 SNHLY and CDR2 FYNNEI. The CDR3 is made up of 14 amino acids. DNA for the CDR3: TGTGCCAGCCGACTTCGGGGGTCTAACTATGGCTACACCTTC. Its protein is CASRLRGSNYGYTF.

The chain couples TRBV29-1 to TRBJ2-1; perhaps TRBD2 as D (6 bases). V lost 6 bases, J lost 0 bases, and 15 bases lay in between. The CDR3 length is 15 residues. Germline CDR1 is SQVTM and CDR2 is ANQGSEA. The CDR3 protein is CSVVGGLSSYNEQFF. CDR3 DNA: TGCAGCGTCGTTGGAGGGTTAAGCTCCTACAATGAGCAGTTCTTC.

DNA of the CDR3: TGTGCCAGCAGCCAAGATATACTAGGAGCCACCATATATTTT. Residues: CASSQDILGATIYF. The chain combines TRBV3-1 (or the pseudogene TRBV3-2) with TRBJ1-3; D is uncertain. CDR3 length: 14 residues. From germline, CDR1 is LGHDT and CDR2 YNNKEL (reference sequence). V was shortened by 0 bases and J by 9 bases, with 12 bases between the two germline ends.

The chain carries TRBV3-1 (or the pseudogene TRBV3-2) and TRBJ2-1; 8 nucleotides agree with TRBD1. The CDR3 covers 17 residues. The germline CDR1 and CDR2 sequences are LGHDT and YNNKEL (reference sequence). With 1 base clipped from V and 11 bases from J, the junction kept 16 bases outside the gene matches. The CDR3: CASSQVSGGGHPGKQFF. The CDR3 DNA reads as TGTGCCAGCAGCCAAGTATCAGGGGGCGGGCATCCGGGGAAGCAGTTCTTC.

The chain combines TRBV11-3 with TRBJ2-1, with D possibly TRBD1 on 5 matching bases. The CDR3 totals 15 residues. The V end was cut by 0 bases, the J end by 7 bases, with 13 bases between. Germline values: CDR1 SGHNT, CDR2 YENEEA. CDR3 sequence: CASSLDHRLKNEQFF. CDR3 sequence (DNA): TGTGCCAGCAGCTTAGATCACAGGCTCAAGAATGAGCAGTTCTTC. Complete variable domain (other parts from reference TRBV11-3 and TRBJ2-1): EAGVVQSPRYKIIEKKQPVAFWCNPISGHNTLYWYLQNLGQGPELLIRYENEEAVDDSQLPKDRFSAERLKGVDSTLKIQPAELGDSAVYLCASSLDHRLKNEQFFGPGTRLTVL.

The V and J genes are TRBV6-4 and TRBJ1-1; D ambiguous. Germline-derived CDR1 and CDR2 are MRHNA and SNTAGT. The CDR3 length is 13 residues. The V and J ends lost 5 bases and 0 bases respectively, with 7 bases between them. The CDR3 spells CASSPSLNTEAFF. CDR3 coding DNA: TGTGCCAGCAGTCCGAGCCTGAACACTGAAGCTTTCTTT.

This clone appeared once. The V gene is TRBV10-3, the J gene TRBJ1-3; D gene ambiguous. The germline V gene has CDR1 ENHRY and CDR2 SYGVKD. There are 13 residues in the CDR3. V was shortened by 8 bases and J by 4 bases, with 12 bases between the two germline ends. CDR3 coding DNA: TGTGCCATCGGAGATCTCCCCGGAAACACCATATATTTT. Translated: CAIGDLPGNTIYF.

The rearrangement uses TRBV4-3 and TRBJ1-4; TRBD1 matches at 8 bases. The CDR3 totals 15 residues. J gave up 7 bases and V 4 bases, and 8 bases lay outside the gene matches. Per the germline V gene, CDR1 is LGHNA and CDR2 is YSLEER. CDR3 region: CASSRQQGESEKLFF. CDR3 nucleotides: TGCGCCAGCAGCCGCCAACAGGGGGAAAGTGAAAAACTGTTTTTT.